This T cell receptor beta chain was captured by sequencing in a study of blood T cell repertoires in COVID-19. Study details: PBMCs, B-cell-depleted T cells, or T cells were the source of the cDNA or gDNA that made up the material.

Ages ranged from about 18 to 89 years, with residence in some 25 US areas. Participants had their cohort set by participant-reported clinical history. The CDR3 extends over 14 amino acids. Trimming at V came to 3 bases and at J to 5 bases, leaving 2 bases not matched to a gene. CDR1 is SEHNR, CDR2 FQNEAQ, per germline (reference sequence). TCRdb's table, derived via immunoSEQ multiplex PCR, lists solely in-frame clones and lacks some. In the table there are 150,000 to 200,000 clones, approximately 85% of which are singletons. This receptor was identified in a young woman who had recovered from COVID-19. Sequencing was performed on PBMCs or T cells enriched from blood (not recorded which). The chain recombines TRBV7-9 with TRBJ1-4; 8 bases agree with TRBD1. The CDR3 loop is CASSFQGANEKLFF. CDR3 nucleotide sequence: TGTGCCAGCAGCTTTCAGGGGGCAAATGAAAAACTGTTTTTT.